Presented here are 15 T cell receptor beta chains from one specimen sequenced in a study of CD8+CD57+ T cells in acquired aplastic anemia. Whoever was chosen for sequencing had shown CD8+CD57+ cell expansion by flow cytometry. The template used for profiling TCR beta VDJ and CDR3 was genomic DNA. TCRdb re-derived calls from the reads in MiXCR, one entry per CDR3 protein. The sample yields some 180,000 distinct CDR3 sequences, about 60% seen once. The sample taken for sequencing was sorted CD4+, CD8+, or CD8+CD57+ T cells (not recorded which) from PBMCs. The receptors here all came from a human donor with aplastic anemia.

A few counts support this clonotype. The chain combines TRBV24-1 with TRBJ2-1; 8 bases map to TRBD1. V shed 4 bases, J shed 6 bases, and the junction held 4 bases outside the gene matches. Germline V gives CDR1 KGHDR, CDR2 SFDVKD. The length of the CDR3 is 14 residues. CDR3 region: CATSEPGQGNEQFF. The CDR3, as DNA: TGTGCCACCAGTGAACCCGGACAGGGCAATGAGCAGTTCTTC.

This clonotype came up many times. This chain connects TRBV9 to TRBJ1-2, with 7 nucleotides matching TRBD1. The CDR3 runs to 13 residues. CDR1 is SGDLS and CDR2 is YYNGEE in the germline V gene. V lost 6 bases and J lost 6; bases outside the gene matches: 8. The CDR3, as DNA: TGTGCCAGCACCCCAGGGGGGGGGAATGGCTACACCTTC. Amino acid sequence: CASTPGGGNGYTF.

The chain carries TRBV9 and TRBJ2-3; 9 nucleotides align to TRBD2. Germline V gives CDR1 SGDLS, CDR2 YYNGEE. V was pared by 0 bases and J by 5 bases, with 1 base of the junction left unmatched. This CDR3 spans 14 amino acids. Here the CDR3 reads CASSVEAGGDTQYF. CDR3 nucleotides: TGTGCCAGCAGCGTAGAAGCGGGGGGAGATACGCAGTATTTT.

The J gene is TRBJ2-1, the V gene TRBV9; 10 bases fit TRBD2. Trimming at V came to 3 bases and at J to 10 bases, leaving 16 bases not matched to a gene. The CDR3 contains 17 residues. Germline V CDR1 and CDR2: SGDLS, YYNGEE. The CDR3 DNA follows: TGTGCCAGCAGCGCTATACCAAGGTTGGCTAGCGGGAGAGAGCAGTTCTTC. This translates into CASSAIPRLASGREQFF.

This clonotype has a handful of counts. The genes are TRBV5-4 and TRBJ1-3, with D possibly TRBD1 on 5 matching bases. Germline lookup yields CDR1 SGHNT and CDR2 YYREEE (reference sequence). The CDR3 runs to 15 residues. The V end was cut by 4 bases, the J end by 3 bases, with 14 bases between. The chain's CDR3 is CASSGPPGDGNTIYF. The CDR3 nucleotides are TGTGCCAGCAGCGGGCCCCCGGGGGATGGAAACACCATATATTTT.

CDR3 bases: TGTGCCAGCAGCTGGGTAGTCGGTTCCTACAATGAGCAGTTCTTC. Translated, it gives CASSWVVGSYNEQFF. The chain combines TRBV11-1 with TRBJ2-1; no clear D. CDR1 is SGHAT, CDR2 FQDESV, per germline (reference sequence). V shed 4 bases and J shed 1 base, with 11 bases lying between them. The CDR3 loop spans 15 amino acids.

This clonotype was picked up many times. The rearrangement uses TRBV7-6 and TRBJ1-1; possible D gene TRBD1, 5 bases. Germline loops: CDR1 SGHVS, CDR2 FNYEAQ. The CDR3 is 13 amino acids. Trimming pared 5 bases from V and 2 bases from J, leaving 9 bases between. CDR3 coding DNA: TGTGCCAGCAGCCCGGACATTAACACTGAAGCTTTCTTT. It specifies CASSPDINTEAFF.

V gene TRBV20-1 combines with J gene TRBJ2-4; D unresolved. CDR3 length: 11 residues. Trimming took 5 bases from V and 7 from J, leaving 9 bases between them. The V gene's germline CDR1 is DFQATT and CDR2 SNEGSKA (reference sequence). The CDR3 here is CSASAQNIQYF. The CDR3 bases are TGCAGTGCTTCAGCCCAGAACATTCAGTACTTC.

Ten or more counts support this clonotype. This CDR3 reads CSVEDLLEQFF. Written as DNA, the CDR3 is TGCAGCGTTGAAGATCTCCTTGAGCAGTTCTTC. J is TRBJ2-1 and V is TRBV29-1; D is ambiguous. The CDR3 spans 11 residues. Germline V gene data show CDR1 as SQVTM and CDR2 as ANQGSEA. The V end lost 0 bases, the J end lost 9 bases, and 6 bases lay between the germline ends.

Note on this clonotype: A junction boundary mismatches the germline segment, possibly from a read error. The gene calls are TRBV10-2 and TRBJ2-5; D ambiguous. CDR3 length: 15 amino acids. Per germline, CDR1 WSHSY and CDR2 SAAADI. This CDR3 is CASSDLAEYQENQYF. Here the CDR3 DNA reads TGTGCCAGCAGTGACTTAGCCGAGTACCAAGAGAACCAGTACTTC.

The gene calls are TRBV20-1 and TRBJ2-3; 8 bases line up with TRBD2. From germline, CDR1 is DFQATT and CDR2 SNEGSKA (reference sequence). The CDR3 totals 14 residues. The trim removed 7 bases at V and 1 base at J, leaving 7 bases unmatched. This CDR3 is CSGSFSGGTDTQYF. CDR3 in DNA: TGCAGTGGGAGCTTTAGCGGGGGCACAGATACGCAGTATTTT.

The chain employs TRBV7-9 and TRBJ2-5; TRBD2 matches at 9 bases. J gave up 7 bases and V 1 base, and 10 bases lay outside the gene matches. The CDR3 loop spans 16 amino acids. Germline V CDR1 and CDR2: SEHNR, FQNEAQ (reference sequence). CDR3 in DNA: TGTGCCAGCAGCTTAGGACTGGCGGGAGGGTCTGGGACCCAGTACTTC. Amino acid sequence: CASSLGLAGGSGTQYF.

The chain employs TRBV2 and TRBJ2-3; no clear D gene. Germline V gives CDR1 SNHLY, CDR2 FYNNEI. CDR3 length: 14 residues. V lost 8 bases and J lost 0, with 12 bases in between. CDR3 in amino acids: CASRGTTSTDTQYF. In DNA, the CDR3 is TGTGCCAGCCGCGGTACAACTAGCACAGATACGCAGTATTTT.

The chain links TRBV9 to TRBJ1-4, with TRBD1 identical over 9 bases. The CDR3 totals 15 residues. Germline assignment: CDR1 SGDLS and CDR2 YYNGEE. The V segment lost 0 bases and the J segment 7 bases; nucleotides outside the gene matches: 4. In DNA form, the CDR3 reads TGTGCCAGCAGCGTAGTGACAGGGGGGAGTGAAAAACTGTTTTTT. Amino acids: CASSVVTGGSEKLFF. Full variable domain (missing parts from reference TRBV9 and TRBJ1-4): DSGVTQTPKHLITATGQRVTLRCSPRSGDLSVYWYQQSLDQGLQFLIQYYNGEERAKGNILERFSAQQFPDLHSELNLSSLELGDSALYFCASSVVTGGSEKLFFGSGTQLSVL.

This chain connects TRBV7-6 to TRBJ1-1; D possibly corresponds to TRBD1 (5 bases). Germline V gene data show CDR1 as SGHVS and CDR2 as FNYEAQ. Trimming stripped 5 bases from V and 4 bases from J, with 14 bases between. This CDR3 comprises 14 residues. Here the CDR3 DNA reads TGTGCCAGCAGCCCGTTCGGGGGGAGCACTGAAGCTTTCTTT. Translating it yields CASSPFGGSTEAFF.